This T cell receptor beta chain appears in the sequencing data of a study of T cell responses to AZD1222 COVID-19 vaccine. Study observations and caveats: Reportedly, nearly half the spike-specific TCRs target unmutated variant regions.

Assay used: immunoSEQ multiplex PCR; TCRdb lists only in-frame clones, some missing. The sample holds about 120,000 clones, over 75% seen once. The CDR3 covers 15 residues. Trimming took 6 bases from V and 4 from J; bases not matched to a gene: 9. Germline V gives CDR1 SGHNT, CDR2 YYREEE (reference sequence). In regard to this clone: Antigen: not known.

The sequence came from an adult in good health. The chain recombines TRBV5-4 with TRBJ2-5, with 10 bases aligning to TRBD1. Material: peripheral blood, obtained on day 0 of AZD1222 vaccination. The CDR3 here is CASNPLGTGVETQYF. The DNA of the CDR3 is TGTGCCAGCAACCCCCTCGGGACAGGGGTAGAGACCCAGTACTTC.